The 16 T cell receptor beta chains presented below share a single source sample, sequenced in a study of OX40 agonist ivuxolimab in advanced cancers. Clones were sequenced by immunoSEQ multiplex PCR, and TCRdb holds only the in-frame ones, with some missing. This sample has around 100,000 clones; roughly 93% occur once, and the top ten carry 0.26%. The sequencing here drew on CD4+ or CD8+ T cells sorted from blood, taken in a trial of the OX40 agonist ivuxolimab. All receptors come from an adult with an advanced solid tumor such as melanoma, head and neck, liver or kidney cancer.

The rearrangement links TRBV28 to TRBJ2-7; 7 bases align to TRBD1. Germline assignment: CDR1 MDHEN and CDR2 SYDVKM. Trimming cost V 4 bases and J 3 bases; bases outside gene matches: 6. This CDR3 has 14 amino acids. In nucleotides, the CDR3 is TGTGCCAGCAGTTCCCGGGACAGAAACTACGAGCAGTACTTC. It is translated as CASSSRDRNYEQYF.

The J gene is TRBJ1-1, the V gene TRBV28; D not certain. Germline-derived CDR1 and CDR2 are MDHEN and SYDVKM. The CDR3 spans 17 residues. Trimming left V 1 base short and J 1 base short, with 16 bases between. CDR3 coding DNA: TGTGCCAGCAGTTTATCGCCGTGGTCCCCACAGAACACTGAAGCTTTCTTT. It translates to CASSLSPWSPQNTEAFF.

The chain joins TRBV30 to TRBJ1-6; no definite D call. This CDR3 comprises 14 residues. In germline, CDR1 is GTSNPN, CDR2 SVGIG (reference sequence). V was cut by 5 bases and J by 6 bases, with 14 bases left in between. CDR3 nucleotide sequence: TGTGCCTGGCAGGAGGGAACAATTAATTCACCCCTCCACTTT. Translated: CAWQEGTINSPLHF.

This chain uses TRBV30 with TRBJ2-7; perhaps TRBD1 as D (6 bases). The length of the CDR3 is 19 residues. The V gene's germline CDR1 is GTSNPN and CDR2 SVGIG (reference sequence). Trimming took off 3 bases at V and 1 base at J, with 28 bases between the two ends. The CDR3 coding sequence is TGTGCCTGGAGAGAGAGTCGGGCAGGGGAGTGGTCCTGGTCCTACGAGCAGTACTTC. Translated: CAWRESRAGEWSWSYEQYF.

This chain links TRBV5-6 with TRBJ1-3; D gene uncertain. Per germline, CDR1 SGHDT and CDR2 YYEEEE. This CDR3 is built from 17 residues. The germline V and J ends were trimmed by 1 base and 4 bases, with 18 bases remaining between them. This CDR3 is CASSLPPTSTGGNTIYF. The CDR3 nucleotides are TGTGCCAGCAGCTTGCCCCCGACATCTACGGGGGGAAACACCATATATTTT. The complete variable domain, with remaining parts taken from reference TRBV5-6 and TRBJ1-3, reads DAGVTQSPTHLIKTRGQQVTLRCSPKSGHDTVSWYQQALGQGPQFIFQYYEEEERQRGNFPDRFSGHQFPNYSSELNVNALLLGDSALYLCASSLPPTSTGGNTIYFGEGSWLTVV.

The chain recombines TRBV30 with TRBJ2-5; 9 nucleotides align to TRBD2. This CDR3 comprises 15 residues. CDR1 and CDR2 from the germline V gene are GTSNPN and SVGIG (reference sequence). V dropped 2 bases and J dropped 5; count of bases not matched to a gene: 9. CDR3: CAWSPLAGTLETQYF. In DNA form, the CDR3 reads TGTGCCTGGAGTCCTCTAGCGGGAACTTTGGAGACCCAGTACTTC.

This clone was observed once. The rearrangement joins TRBV16 to TRBJ2-1, with D hard to call. Germline CDR1 is KGHSY and CDR2 is FQNENV. There are 11 residues in the CDR3. The ends were cut back, 7 bases at V and 2 bases at J, with 3 bases in the middle. The chain's CDR3 is CASIAYNEQFF. For the CDR3, the DNA is TGTGCCAGCATCGCCTACAATGAGCAGTTCTTC.

The chain is built from TRBV6-5 and TRBJ1-2, with TRBD1 matching 7 bases. The CDR3 length is 12 residues. Germline CDR1 reads MNHEY; CDR2 reads SVGAGI. V shed 7 bases and J 5 bases; nucleotides not matched to a gene: 4. CDR3 in amino acids: CASTQGGYGYTF. The CDR3 nucleotides are TGTGCCAGCACCCAGGGGGGATATGGCTACACCTTC.

The gene calls are TRBV5-1 and TRBJ2-3; 12 nucleotides line up with TRBD2. CDR3 length equals 16 residues. J lost 2 bases, V lost 4 bases, and 5 bases had no gene match. Germline CDR1 SGHRS, CDR2 YFSETQ. CDR3 nucleotides: TGCGCCAGCAGCCCTGGGACTAGCGGGCTCACAGATACGCAGTATTTT. This encodes CASSPGTSGLTDTQYF.

The V and J genes are TRBV6-1 and TRBJ1-5; D not resolved. The ends were cut back, 1 base at V and 7 bases at J, with 11 bases in the middle. The CDR3 totals 14 residues. Per the germline V gene, CDR1 is MNHNS and CDR2 is SASEGT. In DNA form, the CDR3 reads TGTGCCAGCAGTGAAGGCAGCACTGGGCAGCCCCAGCATTTT. This codes for CASSEGSTGQPQHF.

Only one count was recorded for this clone. This chain's CDR3 is CAWRLGRLSSYNSPLHF. As DNA, the CDR3 is TGTGCCTGGAGATTAGGACGGCTAAGCTCCTATAATTCACCCCTCCACTTT. V usage is TRBV30 and J usage is TRBJ1-6; D remains ambiguous. The CDR3 is made up of 17 amino acids. The germline gives CDR1 GTSNPN, CDR2 SVGIG (reference sequence). Trimming left V 3 bases short and J 0 bases short, with 15 bases between. The variable domain in full, completed from reference TRBV30 and TRBJ1-6, reads SQTIHQWPATLVQPVGSPLSLECTVEGTSNPNLYWYRQAAGRGLQLLFYSVGIGQISSEVPQNLSASRPQDRQFILSSKKLLLSDSGFYLCAWRLGRLSSYNSPLHFGNGTRLTVT.

The V gene is TRBV29-1, the J gene TRBJ2-1, with D unresolved. Germline V CDR1 and CDR2: SQVTM, ANQGSEA. The length of the CDR3 is 13 residues. V shed 6 bases and J shed 7 bases, with 16 bases lying between them. The CDR3 nucleotides are TGCAGCGTAAACTCCGCCCCTGTGAATGAGCAGTTCTTC. Protein: CSVNSAPVNEQFF.

V gene TRBV5-1 combines with J gene TRBJ1-3; TRBD1 is a possible D gene (5 bases). This CDR3 has 16 residues. Germline CDR1 SGHRS, CDR2 YFSETQ. The V gene lost 4 bases and the J gene lost 2 bases, with 16 bases spanning the gap. CDR3 protein: CASSTGPPDTGNTIYF. CDR3 DNA: TGCGCCAGCAGCACGGGACCCCCGGACACTGGAAACACCATATATTTT.

The chain combines TRBV28 with TRBJ1-5, with a tentative D call TRBD1 (5 bases). Germline values: CDR1 MDHEN, CDR2 SYDVKM. This CDR3 spans 13 amino acids. Trimming left V 2 bases short and J 9 bases short, with 11 bases between. CDR3 bases: TGTGCCAGCAGTTTAAAATCAGGGTGGCCCCAGCATTTT. It specifies CASSLKSGWPQHF. Full variable domain (remainder filled in from reference TRBV28 and TRBJ1-5): DVKVTQSSRYLVKRTGEKVFLECVQDMDHENMFWYRQDPGLGLRLIYFSYDVKMKEKGDIPEGYSVSREKKERFSLILESASTNQTSMYLCASSLKSGWPQHFGDGTRLSIL.

This chain joins TRBV7-2 and TRBJ1-1, with D perhaps matching TRBD1 (5 bases). V was shortened by 2 bases and J by 3 bases, with 13 bases between the two germline ends. This CDR3 spans 15 amino acids. CDR1 is SGHTA, CDR2 FQGNSA, per germline. The CDR3 loop reads CASSLRGVDYTEAFF. CDR3 nucleotides: TGTGCCAGCAGCTTAAGAGGGGTAGACTACACTGAAGCTTTCTTT.

The rearrangement joins TRBV30 to TRBJ1-6; unclear D gene. Germline V lookup: CDR1 GTSNPN, CDR2 SVGIG (reference sequence). The V end was cut by 0 bases, the J end by 4 bases, with 16 bases between. CDR3 length: 17 residues. The CDR3 here is CAWSVSGSGRYNSPLHF. The CDR3, as DNA: TGTGCCTGGAGTGTCAGTGGGAGCGGGCGGTATAATTCACCCCTCCACTTT.